The 25 T cell receptor beta chains reported below all come from one sample, sequenced in a study of cytomegalovirus exposure and HLA in healthy donors. Repertoires were generated with immunoSEQ multiplex PCR, while TCRdb's copy carries only in-frame clones and drops some. Among 250,000 to 400,000 clones listed, 87% were seen once. Sequenced sample: PBMCs. These receptors were taken from a woman in her 30s in good health and CMV-seropositive.

The chain employs TRBV5-1 and TRBJ2-7; maybe TRBD2 (5 bases). The CDR3 runs 13 residues. From germline, CDR1 is SGHRS and CDR2 YFSETQ. With 3 bases removed from V and 1 base from J, the gap between germline ends came to 8 bases. The DNA for the CDR3 is TGCGCCAGCAGCTCTGGACTGTCCTACGAGCAGTACTTC. Amino acid sequence: CASSSGLSYEQYF.

A single count supports this clone. The V call is TRBV7-9, the J call TRBJ2-2; maybe TRBD1 (5 bases). CDR3 size: 16 residues. Germline CDR1 reads SEHNR; CDR2 reads FQNEAQ (reference sequence). Trimming removed 5 bases at V and 2 bases at J, with 15 bases between. The DNA of the CDR3 is TGTGCCAGCAGCCTAGGGTGGCAGGGCAACACCGGGGAGCTGTTTTTT. Protein sequence: CASSLGWQGNTGELFF.

The chain is built from TRBV19 and TRBJ1-3, with D hard to call. Trimming stripped 2 bases from V and 4 bases from J, with 9 bases between. This CDR3 is built from 14 residues. Germline V CDR1 and CDR2: LNHDA, SQIVND (reference sequence). The CDR3 DNA reads TGTGCCAGTAGTATATTCGCAGGCGGAAACACCATATATTTT. Its translation: CASSIFAGGNTIYF.

V usage is TRBV6-1 and J usage is TRBJ1-1; D is undetermined. This CDR3 is 13 amino acids long. V was pared by 4 bases and J by 6 bases, with 12 bases between. Germline CDR1 and CDR2: MNHNS and SASEGT. The CDR3 bases are TGTGCCAGCAGTGTTCTAGAGGTTCCTGAAGCTTTCTTT. It is translated as CASSVLEVPEAFF.

The J gene is TRBJ2-1, the V gene TRBV6-1; D unclear. Germline V gene data show CDR1 as MNHNS and CDR2 as SASEGT. This CDR3 spans 15 amino acids. V shed 1 base and J shed 2 bases, with 9 bases lying between them. This CDR3 reads CASSEESEPYNEQFF. In nucleotides, the CDR3 is TGTGCCAGCAGTGAAGAAAGCGAGCCCTACAATGAGCAGTTCTTC.

The chain couples TRBV25-1 to TRBJ1-5; D is undetermined. Trimming shortened V by 2 bases and J by 4 bases, and 9 bases separated the two germline ends. The CDR3 covers 14 residues. CDR1 is MGHDK and CDR2 is SYGVNS in the germline V gene. CDR3 protein: CASSEVGLNQPQHF. The CDR3 nucleotides are TGTGCCAGCAGTGAAGTTGGACTTAATCAGCCCCAGCATTTT. The full variable domain, in which reference TRBV25-1 and TRBJ1-5 provide the parts outside the CDR3, is EADIYQTPRYLVIGTGKKITLECSQTMGHDKMYWYQQDPGMELHLIHYSYGVNSTEKGDLSSESTVSRIRTEHFPLTLESARPSHTSQYLCASSEVGLNQPQHFGDGTRLSIL.

This clone was seen once. CDR3 region: CASSLWPTGDYGYTF. Here the CDR3 DNA reads TGTGCCAGCAGTTTATGGCCGACAGGGGACTATGGCTACACCTTC. This chain joins TRBV28 and TRBJ1-2; TRBD1 matches 8 bases. The J segment lost 3 bases and the V segment lost 0 bases, leaving 3 bases of the junction unmatched. The CDR3 is made up of 15 amino acids. Germline CDR1 reads MDHEN; CDR2 reads SYDVKM.

This clone was seen a few times. The chain links TRBV15 to TRBJ2-3, with 8 bases identical to TRBD1. V was pared by 1 base and J by 4 bases, with 7 bases of the junction left unmatched. The CDR3 has 16 residues. Germline V gene sequence: CDR1 LNHNV, CDR2 YYDKDF (reference sequence). The CDR3 spells CATSRGQGAMSDTQYF. CDR3 DNA: TGTGCCACCAGCAGAGGTCAGGGGGCCATGTCAGATACGCAGTATTTT.

The gene calls are TRBV5-8 and TRBJ1-5, with a possible D match to TRBD1 (5 bases). Trimming took 5 bases from V and 9 from J, leaving 9 bases between them. The CDR3 is 11 amino acids. The germline gives CDR1 SGHTS, CDR2 YDEGEE. For the CDR3, the DNA is TGTGCCAGCAGGGCGGGGGGGCCCCAGCATTTT. It translates to CASRAGGPQHF.

V gene TRBV6-1 combines with J gene TRBJ1-1; D perhaps matches TRBD1 (5 bases). This CDR3 spans 13 amino acids. V shed 2 bases and J shed 6 bases, with 10 bases lying between them. Germline V gene data show CDR1 as MNHNS and CDR2 as SASEGT. For the CDR3, the DNA is TGTGCCAGCAGTGAAAGGGGAACGCCTGAAGCTTTCTTT. Translated, it gives CASSERGTPEAFF.

About this clone itself: One end of the junction fails to match germline, which may point to a read error. The chain couples TRBV15 to TRBJ1-5; a weak D match, TRBD1 (6 bases). Germline-derived CDR1 and CDR2 are LNHNV and YYDKDF (reference sequence). CDR3 length: 16 amino acids. CDR3 nucleotide sequence: TGTGCCACCAGAAGAGCGGCAGGGGCAGGCAATCAGCCCCAGCATTTT. Protein product: CATRRAAGAGNQPQHF.

This chain connects TRBV5-1 to TRBJ1-2; 8 bases are a match to TRBD1. The CDR3 runs to 14 residues. V shed 4 bases and J 6 bases; nucleotides not matched to a gene: 8. Germline V gives CDR1 SGHRS, CDR2 YFSETQ. The CDR3 reads CASSLAGGGDGYTF. DNA of the CDR3: TGCGCCAGCAGCCTGGCAGGGGGCGGGGATGGCTACACCTTC.

This chain links TRBV27 with TRBJ2-7; TRBD1 might be the D (6 bases). The CDR3 extends over 24 amino acids. The V gene's germline CDR1 is MNHEY and CDR2 SMNVEV (reference sequence). V lost 0 bases, J lost 4 bases, and 40 bases lay in between. The DNA for the CDR3 is TGTGCCAGCAGTTTATCTATCTTTGGGACAATCAGGGCGGGCATGATGGGAAGGCCTTACGAGCAGTACTTC. Translated, it gives CASSLSIFGTIRAGMMGRPYEQYF.

The chain recombines TRBV5-1 with TRBJ1-1, with TRBD1 matching 7 bases. The ends lost 3 bases at V and 10 bases at J; junction bases unmatched: 6. Germline V lookup: CDR1 SGHRS, CDR2 YFSETQ. The CDR3 loop spans 12 amino acids. In DNA form, the CDR3 reads TGCGCCAGCAGCTACCTAGGACAGGCAGCTTTCTTT. Translating it yields CASSYLGQAAFF. The full variable domain, in which reference TRBV5-1 and TRBJ1-1 provide the parts outside the CDR3, is KAGVTQTPRYLIKTRGQQVTLSCSPISGHRSVSWYQQTPGQGLQFLFEYFSETQRNKGNFPGRFSGRQFSNSRSEMNVSTLELGDSALYLCASSYLGQAAFFGQGTRLTVV.

The chain links TRBV7-9 to TRBJ1-6; TRBD1 aligns across 7 bases. V was pared by 1 base and J by 7 bases, with 13 bases of the junction left unmatched. The CDR3 runs to 18 residues. Germline V gene sequence: CDR1 SEHNR, CDR2 FQNEAQ (reference sequence). The CDR3 loop reads CASSLVSTRQGWNSPLHF. CDR3 nucleotides: TGTGCCAGCAGCTTAGTATCAACAAGACAGGGCTGGAATTCACCCCTCCACTTT.

This chain connects TRBV5-6 to TRBJ2-7; D is unclear. Looked up from germline, CDR1 is SGHDT and CDR2 is YYEEEE. The ends were cut back, 1 base at V and 1 base at J, with 15 bases in the middle. This CDR3 has 16 amino acids. CDR3 region: CASSLLRLSGSYEQYF. DNA for the CDR3: TGTGCCAGCAGCTTGCTCCGACTGTCTGGATCCTACGAGCAGTACTTC.

The chain joins TRBV25-1 to TRBJ2-5; maybe TRBD1 (6 bases). Germline CDR1 reads MGHDK; CDR2 reads SYGVNS. V was clipped by 9 bases and J by 1 base, with 12 bases between them. This CDR3 is built from 13 residues. CDR3 loop: CASGGLVQETQYF. Written as DNA, the CDR3 is TGTGCCAGTGGGGGCTTAGTCCAAGAGACCCAGTACTTC.

In this sample, this clone turned up a few times. This sequence joins TRBV6-6 and TRBJ1-3; D gene uncertain. V dropped 6 bases and J dropped 0 bases, with 15 bases sitting between them. The CDR3 is 16 amino acids. Germline CDR1 and CDR2: MNHNY and SVGAGI (reference sequence). For the CDR3, the DNA is TGTGCCAGCAGAAAGACGGGAGATAGCTCTGGAAACACCATATATTTT. This codes for CASRKTGDSSGNTIYF.

This chain connects TRBV11-2 to TRBJ2-7, with TRBD1 identical over 7 bases. The CDR3 spans 14 residues. CDR1 is SGHAT, CDR2 FQNNGV, per germline. J was trimmed by 4 bases and V by 1 base; bases with no gene match: 4. The CDR3 DNA is TGTGCCAGCAGCTTAGTAGGGGGCGGATACGAGCAGTACTTC. This sequence encodes CASSLVGGGYEQYF.

For this clone: This clone may be a read error of a much larger clone one base away. The genes are TRBV6-5 and TRBJ2-2; D remains unclear. This CDR3 is built from 13 residues. Germline V gene lookup returns CDR1 MNHEY and CDR2 SVGAGI. V dropped 0 bases and J dropped 5 bases, with 4 bases sitting between them. The CDR3 DNA is TGTGCCAGCAGTTACTCGGAGACCGGGGAGCTGTTTTTT. Translated: CASSYSETGELFF.

In this sample, this clone turned up once. The chain employs TRBV7-2 and TRBJ1-4, with D perhaps matching TRBD1 (5 bases). Germline values: CDR1 SGHTA, CDR2 FQGNSA. V lost 5 bases and J 1 base, leaving 11 bases between the germline ends. This CDR3 contains 15 residues. The DNA of the CDR3 is TGTGCCAGCAGCACCCTGGGGGGAACTAATGAAAAACTGTTTTTT. Protein sequence: CASSTLGGTNEKLFF.

The CDR3 DNA reads as TGTGCCAGTAGTATAGAACAGGTTCGGGGCAATCAGCCCCAGCATTTT. Amino acids: CASSIEQVRGNQPQHF. The V call is TRBV19, the J call TRBJ1-5, with TRBD1 as a possible D gene (5 bases). Germline V CDR1 and CDR2: LNHDA, SQIVND (reference sequence). This CDR3 contains 16 residues. Deletions cut 0 bases from V and 2 bases from J, with 11 bases between.

The V call is TRBV20-1, the J call TRBJ1-4; D not resolved. The germline V and J ends were trimmed by 8 bases and 5 bases, with 3 bases remaining between them. Germline values: CDR1 DFQATT, CDR2 SNEGSKA (reference sequence). The CDR3 contains 9 residues. This CDR3 is CSHNEKLFF. The CDR3 coding sequence is TGCAGTCACAATGAAAAACTGTTTTTT.

The chain uses TRBV2 and TRBJ2-6; perhaps TRBD1 as D (7 bases). V gave up 8 bases and J gave up 0 bases, with 20 bases separating them. Per the germline V gene, CDR1 is SNHLY and CDR2 is FYNNEI. This CDR3 has 18 residues. CDR3 DNA sequence: TGTGCCAGCGGGCGGGACAGAAAATCTCCCTCTGGGGCCAACGTCCTGACTTTC. Translation gives CASGRDRKSPSGANVLTF. Full variable domain (remainder filled in from reference TRBV2 and TRBJ2-6): EPEVTQTPSHQVTQMGQEVILRCVPISNHLYFYWYRQILGQKVEFLVSFYNNEISEKSEIFDDQFSVERPDGSNFTLKIRSTKLEDSAMYFCASGRDRKSPSGANVLTFGAGSRLTVL.

This clone has only a few counts. This chain links TRBV25-1 with TRBJ2-4; 7 nucleotides agree with TRBD1. Germline V gene data show CDR1 as MGHDK and CDR2 as SYGVNS. The CDR3 has 16 residues. V gave up 5 bases and J gave up 0 bases; unmatched junction bases: 7. CDR3 DNA sequence: TGTGCCAGCAGTACCCGGGACAGCCTAGCCAAAAACATTCAGTACTTC. It is translated as CASSTRDSLAKNIQYF.